This T cell receptor beta chain was obtained from a study of lymphopenia after photon versus proton radiotherapy. Of note for this clone: The antigen is undetermined.

The CDR3 extends over 16 amino acids. Trimming removed 3 bases from V and 4 bases from J; junction bases left unmatched: 7. Germline assignment: CDR1 SEHNR and CDR2 FQNEAQ (reference sequence). The assay was immunoSEQ multiplex PCR, and TCRdb's table has in-frame clones only and misses some. The table has about 58,000 clones, approximately 84% seen once. Findings and limits, study-wide: Post-nadir diversity loss with photons came from oligoclonal expansion, particularly CD8+ Temra cells. Larger post-nadir TCR diversity loss correlated inversely with survival in deceased patients. Survival link was tested only in deceased patients; proton benefit remains a possibility. Relative stability marked proton patients; photon patients lost diversity and naive cells.

The material was peripheral blood, obtained from a patient treated with proton-based radiotherapy. The chain employs TRBV7-9 and TRBJ2-3; 10 nucleotides line up with TRBD1. The clonotype originates from a man aged 60 to 69 with pancreatic cancer. This chain's CDR3 is CASSLGDRGPADTQYF. The CDR3 DNA reads TGTGCCAGCAGCTTGGGTGACAGGGGGCCGGCAGATACGCAGTATTTT.